The T cell receptor beta chain under discussion was sequenced for a study of early T cells in non-severe SARS-CoV-2 infection. Study background: Chains were unpaired, as sequencing was done on bulk RNA from unsorted whole blood.

Unique molecular identifiers were added to individual cDNA molecules. TCRdb fed the 5' RACE reads into MiXCR, producing one record per CDR3 protein. The sample yields 53,000 or so distinct CDR3 sequences, 10% to 15% seen once. There are a few counts of this clonotype. The V gene lost 5 bases and the J gene lost 2 bases, with 7 bases spanning the gap. Germline V gives CDR1 SGHAT, CDR2 FQNNGV. The CDR3 has 12 residues. The chain joins TRBV11-2 to TRBJ2-7; D is unresolved. The source is an adult who was a healthcare worker with PCR-confirmed SARS-CoV-2 infection or an uninfected control (not recorded which). The sequencing here drew on whole blood, taken at baseline. The CDR3 sequence is CASSPQTYEQYF. CDR3 bases: TGTGCCAGCAGCCCTCAAACCTACGAGCAGTACTTC.